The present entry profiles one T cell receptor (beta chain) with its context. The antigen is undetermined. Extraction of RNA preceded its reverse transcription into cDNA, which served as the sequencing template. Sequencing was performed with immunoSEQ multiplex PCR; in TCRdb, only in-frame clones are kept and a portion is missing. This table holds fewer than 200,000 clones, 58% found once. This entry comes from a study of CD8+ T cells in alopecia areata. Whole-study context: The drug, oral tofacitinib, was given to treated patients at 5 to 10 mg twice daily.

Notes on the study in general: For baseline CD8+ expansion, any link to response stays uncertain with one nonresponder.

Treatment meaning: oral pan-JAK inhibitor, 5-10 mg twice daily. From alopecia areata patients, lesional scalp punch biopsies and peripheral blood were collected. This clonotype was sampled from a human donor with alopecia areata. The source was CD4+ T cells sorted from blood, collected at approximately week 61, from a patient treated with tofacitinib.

The CDR3 DNA reads as TGTGCCAGCAGCCCGGGGACTAGCGGGAGGTACAATGAGCAGTTCTTC. Translation: CASSPGTSGRYNEQFF. V gene TRBV11-3 combines with J gene TRBJ2-1, with TRBD2 identical over 15 bases. The trim removed 5 bases at V and 4 bases at J, leaving 3 bases unmatched. The CDR3 runs 16 residues. Germline values: CDR1 SGHNT, CDR2 YENEEA.